Shown below are 31 T cell receptor beta chains from a single sample sequenced in a study of T cell responses to AZD1222 COVID-19 vaccine. Assay used: immunoSEQ multiplex PCR; TCRdb lists only in-frame clones, some missing. The sample includes some 150,000 clones, around 93% seen only once; the top ten take 3% to 4.5%. Specimen: peripheral blood, collected 28 days after the second AZD1222 dose. The receptor set was obtained from an adult who received the AZD1222 COVID-19 vaccine.

The chain joins TRBV5-6 to TRBJ1-3, with TRBD1 identical over 8 bases. The germline V gene has CDR1 SGHDT and CDR2 YYEEEE. This CDR3 has 19 amino acids. The V segment lost 4 bases and the J segment 3 bases; nucleotides outside the gene matches: 18. The CDR3 nucleotides are TGTGCCAGCAGCCGAAAAAGGACAGGGACAAAAGGATTTGGAAACACCATATATTTT. As protein: CASSRKRTGTKGFGNTIYF.

This clone was recorded once. The chain recombines TRBV18 with TRBJ1-3, with D tentatively TRBD1 (5 bases). V lost 6 bases to trimming and J lost 1 base, with 16 bases between them. The CDR3 spans 16 residues. The germline gives CDR1 KGHSH, CDR2 LQKENI. CDR3 sequence: CASSRDFLGSGNTIYF. CDR3 sequence (DNA): TGTGCCAGCTCTCGGGACTTTCTAGGATCTGGAAACACCATATATTTT.

The CDR3 here is CASSLYGYEQYF. In nucleotides, the CDR3 is TGTGCCAGCAGTTTATACGGTTACGAGCAGTACTTC. V and J are TRBV13 and TRBJ2-7; no clear D. The CDR3 runs 12 residues. With 6 bases removed from V and 4 bases from J, the gap between germline ends came to 10 bases. Germline-derived CDR1 and CDR2 are PRHDT and FYEKMQ (reference sequence).

The genes are TRBV21-1 and TRBJ2-2; the table gives TRBD2 as D, unverified against the DNA. TRBV21-1 is a known pseudogene. CDR3 length: 12 residues. CDR3 in DNA: TGTGCCAAAAAGGGGGAGGGCGGGGAGCTGTTTTTT. This sequence encodes CAKKGEGGELFF.

The gene calls are TRBV28 and TRBJ1-2; possibly TRBD1 for D (5 bases). The CDR3 is made up of 16 amino acids. The germline V and J ends were trimmed by 7 bases and 3 bases, with 21 bases remaining between them. The germline CDR1 and CDR2 sequences are MDHEN and SYDVKM. The CDR3 coding sequence is TGTGCCAGCAACAGCATTGGGGCCTCGGACCACTATGGCTACACCTTC. Encoded protein: CASNSIGASDHYGYTF.

V gene TRBV28 combines with J gene TRBJ2-7; the match to TRBD1 covers 9 bases. This CDR3 contains 15 residues. CDR1 is MDHEN and CDR2 is SYDVKM in the germline V gene. V shed 6 bases, J shed 0 bases, and the junction held 6 bases outside the gene matches. The CDR3 DNA is TGTGCCAGCAGCCGACAGGGGGGATTCTCCTACGAGCAGTACTTC. Residues: CASSRQGGFSYEQYF.

V is TRBV27 and J is TRBJ2-4; tentative D call: TRBD2 (6 bases). The germline CDR1 and CDR2 sequences are MNHEY and SMNVEV (reference sequence). The CDR3 runs to 18 residues. Trimming removed 6 bases at V and 0 bases at J, with 21 bases between. This CDR3 reads CASSPEGGTGIAKNIQYF. For the CDR3, the DNA is TGTGCCAGCAGCCCAGAAGGAGGGACGGGTATAGCCAAAAACATTCAGTACTTC.

This clone was seen only once. The V call is TRBV29-1, the J call TRBJ2-7; 12 nucleotides line up with TRBD1. The V gene end was trimmed by 7 bases and the J gene end by 5 bases; junction bases not matched to a gene: 9. The CDR3 loop spans 14 amino acids. Germline CDR1 SQVTM, CDR2 ANQGSEA. CDR3 bases: TGCAGCGGCCTGGGGGGACAGGGGGCCGACGAGCAGTACTTC. Residues: CSGLGGQGADEQYF.

This sequence joins TRBV2 and TRBJ2-3, with D maybe TRBD2 (6 bases). Germline V gene sequence: CDR1 SNHLY, CDR2 FYNNEI. The V end lost 8 bases, the J end lost 3 bases, and 18 bases lay between the germline ends. The CDR3 extends over 15 amino acids. The CDR3 is CASLKARGMTDTQYF. CDR3 nucleotide sequence: TGTGCCAGCCTAAAGGCGCGCGGGATGACAGATACGCAGTATTTT.

The rearrangement joins TRBV12-3 or TRBV12-4 to TRBJ1-5; D unresolved. Trimming cost V 3 bases and J 9 bases, with 9 bases left between them. CDR3 length equals 12 residues. CDR3 in amino acids: CASSLVSGPQHF. Here the CDR3 DNA reads TGTGCCAGCAGTTTGGTCAGCGGGCCCCAGCATTTT.

The chain uses TRBV28 and TRBJ1-5; 12 nucleotides agree with TRBD1. The CDR3 is made up of 16 amino acids. Trimming took 5 bases from V and 7 from J; bases not matched to a gene: 9. Germline CDR1 reads MDHEN; CDR2 reads SYDVKM. In nucleotides, the CDR3 is TGTGCCAGCAGTCCCGGGACAGGGGGCTTTCGGCAGCCCCAGCATTTT. This sequence encodes CASSPGTGGFRQPQHF.

J is TRBJ2-7 and V is TRBV6-2 or TRBV6-3, with 13 bases that match TRBD2. Germline V gene data show CDR1 as MNHEY and CDR2 as SVGEGT. This CDR3 comprises 16 residues. Trimming took 5 bases from V and 7 from J; bases not matched to a gene: 11. The CDR3 nucleotides are TGTGCCAGCAGTACTACCCGGACTAGCGGGAGTGGTGAGCAGTACTTC. Protein product: CASSTTRTSGSGEQYF.

V usage is TRBV3-1 (or the pseudogene TRBV3-2) and J usage is TRBJ1-3; D uncertain. There are 16 residues in the CDR3. The V gene's germline CDR1 is LGHDT and CDR2 YNNKEL (reference sequence). V gave up 2 bases and J gave up 7 bases, with 18 bases separating them. CDR3 coding DNA: TGTGCCAGCAGCCAAAGCTTTGGGGTGGCCCGGAACACCATATATTTT. Protein: CASSQSFGVARNTIYF.

The chain uses TRBV10-3 and TRBJ2-7; 7 nucleotides agree with TRBD1. Germline V gene lookup returns CDR1 ENHRY and CDR2 SYGVKD. Trimming removed 5 bases from V and 2 bases from J; junction bases left unmatched: 9. The CDR3 consists of 15 residues. The CDR3: CAISPTGDGTYEQYF. The CDR3, as DNA: TGTGCCATCAGTCCAACAGGGGACGGGACCTACGAGCAGTACTTC.

This chain joins TRBV4-1 and TRBJ2-6; perhaps TRBD1 as D (5 bases). V was pared by 1 base and J by 0 bases, with 10 bases between. The length of the CDR3 is 17 residues. Germline CDR1 MGHRA, CDR2 YSYEKL. The CDR3 bases are TGCGCCAGCAGCCAAGTCCCGACAGTCTCTGGGGCCAACGTCCTGACTTTC. Translation: CASSQVPTVSGANVLTF.

The chain combines TRBV4-1 with TRBJ1-4; D is uncertain. The length of the CDR3 is 12 residues. CDR1 is MGHRA, CDR2 YSYEKL, per germline. The ends were cut back, 1 base at V and 7 bases at J, with 4 bases in the middle. The CDR3 here is CASSQGSEKLFF. The DNA for the CDR3 is TGCGCCAGCAGCCAAGGATCTGAAAAACTGTTTTTT.

The chain couples TRBV7-2 to TRBJ2-3; unclear D gene. V was shortened by 5 bases and J by 2 bases, with 11 bases between the two germline ends. CDR1 and CDR2 from the germline V gene are SGHTA and FQGNSA. The CDR3 consists of 14 residues. CDR3 nucleotides: TGTGCCAGCAGCCCCGACCAATACACAGATACGCAGTATTTT. This gives the protein CASSPDQYTDTQYF.

The chain employs TRBV28 and TRBJ1-4; D is unresolved. The germline V and J ends were trimmed by 2 bases and 5 bases, with 6 bases remaining between them. The CDR3 length is 13 residues. Germline V CDR1 and CDR2: MDHEN, SYDVKM. Here the CDR3 DNA reads TGTGCCAGCAGTTTAGTTGGGAATGAAAAACTGTTTTTT. Protein product: CASSLVGNEKLFF.

The chain couples TRBV7-6 to TRBJ2-7; 10 bases line up with TRBD2. With 4 bases clipped from V and 2 bases from J, the junction kept 8 bases outside the gene matches. In germline, CDR1 is SGHVS, CDR2 FNYEAQ. The CDR3 extends over 16 amino acids. As DNA, the CDR3 is TGTGCCAGCAGCTCCAACTCCGGGACTAGCGCCTACGAGCAGTACTTC. Translating gives CASSSNSGTSAYEQYF. The whole variable domain, remainder taken from reference TRBV7-6 and TRBJ2-7, is GAGVSQSPRYKVTKRGQDVALRCDPISGHVSLYWYRQALGQGPEFLTYFNYEAQQDKSGLPNDRFSAERPEGSISTLTIQRTEQRDSAMYRCASSSNSGTSAYEQYFGPGTRLTVT.

V usage is TRBV19 and J usage is TRBJ2-1, with D possibly matching TRBD1 (6 bases). CDR3 length: 15 residues. Trimming pared 7 bases from V and 4 bases from J, leaving 17 bases between. Per germline, CDR1 LNHDA and CDR2 SQIVND (reference sequence). CDR3 loop: CASKDGGGGYNEQFF. The DNA of the CDR3 is TGTGCCAGTAAGGATGGTGGGGGCGGTTACAATGAGCAGTTCTTC.

V usage is TRBV9 and J usage is TRBJ2-3, with TRBD1 as a possible D gene (6 bases). The CDR3 runs 13 residues. Trimming took 4 bases from V and 3 from J, leaving 9 bases between them. Germline CDR1 reads SGDLS; CDR2 reads YYNGEE. The CDR3 region has the DNA TGTGCCAGCAGCACCGGGACAACAGATACGCAGTATTTT. This gives the protein CASSTGTTDTQYF.

The chain joins TRBV12-3 or TRBV12-4 to TRBJ1-1; possible D gene TRBD1, 5 bases. This CDR3 has 13 amino acids. Trimming took off 6 bases at V and 5 bases at J, with 13 bases between the two ends. CDR3 protein: CASSTTTVTEAFF. The CDR3 region has the DNA TGTGCCAGCAGCACAACGACAGTTACTGAAGCTTTCTTT.

J is TRBJ2-3 and V is TRBV5-1; 9 positions match TRBD2. From germline, CDR1 is SGHRS and CDR2 YFSETQ. The V gene end was trimmed by 0 bases and the J gene end by 3 bases; junction bases not matched to a gene: 8. The CDR3 contains 17 residues. The CDR3 sequence is CASSLGALSGRTDTQYF. The CDR3 DNA follows: TGCGCCAGCAGCTTGGGGGCCCTTAGCGGGAGAACAGATACGCAGTATTTT.

The chain has TRBV25-1 and TRBJ2-7; D gene uncertain. Trimming removed 4 bases from V and 7 bases from J, with 14 bases in between. The CDR3 is 13 amino acids. The germline gives CDR1 MGHDK, CDR2 SYGVNS. In DNA, the CDR3 is TGTGCCAGCAGTGTACGCACCATGGGGGAGCAGTACTTC. This gives the protein CASSVRTMGEQYF.

This CDR3 is CASSQAPDRGYYGYTF. CDR3 in DNA: TGTGCCAGCAGCCAAGCACCTGACAGGGGGTACTATGGCTACACCTTC. This chain joins TRBV3-1 (or the pseudogene TRBV3-2) and TRBJ1-2; 9 bases align to TRBD1. Germline trimming cut 1 base from V and 3 bases from J; bases unmatched to any gene: 6. Looked up from germline, CDR1 is LGHDT and CDR2 is YNNKEL (reference sequence). The CDR3 extends over 16 amino acids.

V and J are TRBV25-1 and TRBJ2-7, with 7 bases fitting TRBD2. CDR3 length equals 13 residues. Germline loops: CDR1 MGHDK, CDR2 SYGVNS. The trim removed 6 bases at V and 0 bases at J, leaving 2 bases unmatched. CDR3 coding DNA: TGTGCCAGCAGCGGCGGGAGCTCCTACGAGCAGTACTTC. Its translation is CASSGGSSYEQYF.

V is TRBV6-7 and J is TRBJ2-1; the D gene is possibly TRBD2 (5 bases). TRBV6-7 is labeled an ORF, and its function is uncertain. This CDR3 has 15 amino acids. V was trimmed by 2 bases and J by 8 bases, leaving 16 bases between them. The CDR3 DNA reads as TGTGCCAGCAGTTACATCGGCGACTATCCTCATGAGCAGTTCTTC. Translating gives CASSYIGDYPHEQFF.

The chain links TRBV28 to TRBJ1-3; D unresolved. CDR1 is MDHEN, CDR2 SYDVKM, per germline. The CDR3 sequence is 15 residues long. V was clipped by 6 bases and J by 4 bases, with 16 bases between them. This CDR3 reads CASSPGGEAGNTIYF. CDR3 DNA sequence: TGTGCCAGCAGCCCGGGCGGGGAGGCAGGAAACACCATATATTTT.

The rearrangement links TRBV7-9 to TRBJ2-3; TRBD2 matches 10 bases. CDR3 length: 15 amino acids. The germline V gene has CDR1 SEHNR and CDR2 FQNEAQ (reference sequence). V gave up 8 bases and J gave up 4 bases; unmatched junction bases: 9. DNA of the CDR3: TGTGCCAGCCAAAGACTAGCGGGTGCCTCAGATACGCAGTATTTT. It yields the protein CASQRLAGASDTQYF.

The chain couples TRBV5-1 to TRBJ2-7; possible D gene TRBD2, 7 bases. The CDR3 length is 14 residues. The V gene's germline CDR1 is SGHRS and CDR2 YFSETQ. Trimming cost V 8 bases and J 3 bases, with 18 bases left between them. The CDR3 DNA follows: TGCGCCAGTAAAGGGGGGGACTCCTACTACGAGCAGTACTTC. Translating it yields CASKGGDSYYEQYF.

The rearrangement links TRBV19 to TRBJ2-7; the D gene is possibly TRBD2 (6 bases). Germline V gene lookup returns CDR1 LNHDA and CDR2 SQIVND (reference sequence). The CDR3 covers 15 residues. V lost 2 bases and J lost 6, with 17 bases in between. The CDR3 loop is CASSIFSGGSSEQYF. The CDR3 coding sequence is TGTGCCAGTAGTATATTCTCCGGGGGATCAAGCGAGCAGTACTTC.